The present entry profiles one T cell receptor beta chain with its context. What it binds is not known. TCRdb's copy holds only in-frame clones and misses some; the assay was immunoSEQ multiplex PCR. This repertoire shows approximately 180,000 clones, roughly 93% found once; its top ten account for around 1%. The record originates from a study of T cell responses to AZD1222 COVID-19 vaccine. Whole-study results and caveats: Of the AZD1222 recipients, only five to seven were seropositive at baseline. Reportedly, nearly half of unique spike TCRs recognized epitopes outside B.1.351/B.1.1.7 mutations. Donors in the cohort were predominantly white British and more often female, and clonal diversity was possibly underestimated.

Sequences were derived from peripheral blood, sampled 28 days after the second dose of the MenACWY control vaccine. The sequence derives from an adult who received the MenACWY meningococcal vaccine as a control.

CDR3 region: CASSPGKGNEKLFF. DNA for the CDR3: TGTGCCAGCAGCCCGGGGAAGGGGAATGAAAAACTGTTTTTT. The V and J genes are TRBV7-9 and TRBJ1-4, with D possibly being TRBD1 (5 bases). Trimming left V 5 bases short and J 5 bases short, with 12 bases between. This CDR3 is 14 amino acids long. Germline CDR1 SEHNR, CDR2 FQNEAQ (reference sequence).